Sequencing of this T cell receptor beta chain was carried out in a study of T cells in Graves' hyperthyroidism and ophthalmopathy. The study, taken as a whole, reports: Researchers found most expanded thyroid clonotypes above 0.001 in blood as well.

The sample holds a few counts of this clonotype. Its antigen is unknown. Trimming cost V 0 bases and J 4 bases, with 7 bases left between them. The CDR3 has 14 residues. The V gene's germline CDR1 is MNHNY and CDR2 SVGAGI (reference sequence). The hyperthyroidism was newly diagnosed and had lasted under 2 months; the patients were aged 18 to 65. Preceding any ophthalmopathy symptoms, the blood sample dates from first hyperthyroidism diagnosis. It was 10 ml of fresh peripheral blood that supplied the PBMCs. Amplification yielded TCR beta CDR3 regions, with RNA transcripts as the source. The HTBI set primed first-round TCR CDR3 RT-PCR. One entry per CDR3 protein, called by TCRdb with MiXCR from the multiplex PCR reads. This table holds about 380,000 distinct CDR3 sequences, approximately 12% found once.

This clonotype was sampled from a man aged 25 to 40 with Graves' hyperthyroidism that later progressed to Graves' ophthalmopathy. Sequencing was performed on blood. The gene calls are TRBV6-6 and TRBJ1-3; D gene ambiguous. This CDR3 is CASSYSGMGNTIYF. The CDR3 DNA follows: TGTGCCAGCAGTTACTCAGGCATGGGAAACACCATATATTTT.